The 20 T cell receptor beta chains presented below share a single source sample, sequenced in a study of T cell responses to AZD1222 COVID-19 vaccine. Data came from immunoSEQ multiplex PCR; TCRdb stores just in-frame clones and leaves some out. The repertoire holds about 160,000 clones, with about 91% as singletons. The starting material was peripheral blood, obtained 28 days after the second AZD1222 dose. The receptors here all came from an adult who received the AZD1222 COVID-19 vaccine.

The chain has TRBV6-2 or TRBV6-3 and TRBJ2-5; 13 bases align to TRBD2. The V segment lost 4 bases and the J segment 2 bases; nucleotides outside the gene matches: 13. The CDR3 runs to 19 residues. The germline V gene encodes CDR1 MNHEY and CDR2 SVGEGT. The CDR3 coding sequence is TGTGCCAGCAGTTTCCGGACTAGCGGGGGAGTGGGGGATCAAGAGACCCAGTACTTC. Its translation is CASSFRTSGGVGDQETQYF.

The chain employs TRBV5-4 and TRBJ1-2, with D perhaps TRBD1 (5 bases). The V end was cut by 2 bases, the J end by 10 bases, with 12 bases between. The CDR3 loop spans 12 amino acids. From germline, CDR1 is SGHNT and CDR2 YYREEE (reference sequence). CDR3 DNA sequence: TGTGCCAGCAGCTTATTCTCAGGGTCCTACACCTTC. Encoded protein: CASSLFSGSYTF.

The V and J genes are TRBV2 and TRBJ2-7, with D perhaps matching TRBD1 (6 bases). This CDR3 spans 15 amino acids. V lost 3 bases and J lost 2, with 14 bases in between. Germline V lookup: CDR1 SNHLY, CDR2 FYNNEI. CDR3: CASSDVQGYTYEQYF. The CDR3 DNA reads TGTGCCAGCAGTGACGTACAGGGTTACACCTACGAGCAGTACTTC.

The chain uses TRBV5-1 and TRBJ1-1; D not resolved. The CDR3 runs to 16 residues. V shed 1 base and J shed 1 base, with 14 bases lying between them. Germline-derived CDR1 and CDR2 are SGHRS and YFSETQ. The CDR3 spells CASSLLLDGPNTEAFF. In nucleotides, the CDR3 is TGCGCCAGCAGCTTGCTCTTGGACGGGCCGAACACTGAAGCTTTCTTT.

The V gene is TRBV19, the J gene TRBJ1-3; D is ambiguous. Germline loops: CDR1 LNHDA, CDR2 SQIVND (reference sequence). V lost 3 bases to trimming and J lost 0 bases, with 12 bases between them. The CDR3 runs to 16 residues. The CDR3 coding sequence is TGTGCCAGTAGTATTATGCTCGGGCACTCTGGAAACACCATATATTTT. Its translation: CASSIMLGHSGNTIYF.

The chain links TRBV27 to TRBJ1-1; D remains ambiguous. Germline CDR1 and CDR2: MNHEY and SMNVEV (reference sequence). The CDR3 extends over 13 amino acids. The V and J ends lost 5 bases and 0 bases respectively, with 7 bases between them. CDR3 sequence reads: CASSPFVNTEAFF. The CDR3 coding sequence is TGTGCCAGCAGTCCGTTCGTGAACACTGAAGCTTTCTTT.

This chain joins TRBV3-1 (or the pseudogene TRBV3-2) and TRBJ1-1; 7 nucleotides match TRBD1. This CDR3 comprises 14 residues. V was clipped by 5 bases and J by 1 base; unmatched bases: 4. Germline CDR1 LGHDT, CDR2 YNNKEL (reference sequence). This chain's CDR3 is CASSTRTGNTEAFF. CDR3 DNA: TGTGCCAGCAGCACCCGGACAGGGAACACTGAAGCTTTCTTT.

The CDR3 nucleotides read TGTGCTAGTGGTTTGGGGGGGACCAATCAGCCCCAGCATTTT. Protein: CASGLGGTNQPQHF. The chain has TRBV12-5 and TRBJ1-5; TRBD1 is a possible D gene (5 bases). The ends were cut back, 1 base at V and 3 bases at J, with 7 bases in the middle. The CDR3 length is 14 residues. Per germline, CDR1 LGHNT and CDR2 FRNRAP.

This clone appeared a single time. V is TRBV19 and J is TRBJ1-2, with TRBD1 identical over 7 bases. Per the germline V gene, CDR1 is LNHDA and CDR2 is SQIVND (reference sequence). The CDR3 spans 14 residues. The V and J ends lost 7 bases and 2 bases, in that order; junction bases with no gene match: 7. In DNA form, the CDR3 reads TGTGCCAGTACCACTTCGGGACAGAACTATGGCTACACCTTC. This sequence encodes CASTTSGQNYGYTF.

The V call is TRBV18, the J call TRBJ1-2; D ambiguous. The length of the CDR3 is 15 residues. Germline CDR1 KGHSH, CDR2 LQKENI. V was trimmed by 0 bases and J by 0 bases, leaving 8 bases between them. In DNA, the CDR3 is TGTGCCAGCTCACCACCGAGTTTAGCTAACTATGGCTACACCTTC. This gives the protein CASSPPSLANYGYTF. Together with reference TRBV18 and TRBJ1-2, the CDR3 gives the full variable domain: NAGVMQNPRHLVRRRGQEARLRCSPMKGHSHVYWYRQLPEEGLKFMVYLQKENIIDESGMPKERFSAEFPKEGPSILRIQQVVRGDSAAYFCASSPPSLANYGYTFGSGTRLTVV.

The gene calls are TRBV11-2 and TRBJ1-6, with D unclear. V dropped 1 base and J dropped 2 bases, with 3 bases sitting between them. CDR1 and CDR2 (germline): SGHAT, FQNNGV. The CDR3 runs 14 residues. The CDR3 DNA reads TGTGCCAGCAGCTTAGCTCCCTATAATTCACCCCTCCACTTT. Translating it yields CASSLAPYNSPLHF.

In nucleotides, the CDR3 is TGTGCCAGCTCACCGGGACAGGTTGAAAAACTGTTTTTT. The encoded protein is CASSPGQVEKLFF. The chain uses TRBV18 and TRBJ1-4, with TRBD1 identical over 8 bases. Germline V gene sequence: CDR1 KGHSH, CDR2 LQKENI. V lost 3 bases and J lost 7; bases outside the gene matches: 1. This CDR3 region has 13 residues.

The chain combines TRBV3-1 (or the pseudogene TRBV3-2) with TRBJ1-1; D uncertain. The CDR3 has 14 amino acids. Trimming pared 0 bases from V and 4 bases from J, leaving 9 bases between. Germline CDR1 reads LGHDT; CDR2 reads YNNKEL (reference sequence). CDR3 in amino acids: CASSQEGMGTEAFF. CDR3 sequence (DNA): TGTGCCAGCAGCCAAGAGGGGATGGGCACTGAAGCTTTCTTT.

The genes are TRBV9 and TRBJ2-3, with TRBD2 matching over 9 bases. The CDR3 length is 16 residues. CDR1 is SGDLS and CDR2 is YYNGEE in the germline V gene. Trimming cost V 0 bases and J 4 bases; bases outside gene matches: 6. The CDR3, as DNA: TGTGCCAGCAGCGTAGATAAGCGGGGGGCTTCAGATACGCAGTATTTT. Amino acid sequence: CASSVDKRGASDTQYF. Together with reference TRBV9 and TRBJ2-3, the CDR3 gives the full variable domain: DSGVTQTPKHLITATGQRVTLRCSPRSGDLSVYWYQQSLDQGLQFLIQYYNGEERAKGNILERFSAQQFPDLHSELNLSSLELGDSALYFCASSVDKRGASDTQYFGPGTRLTVL.

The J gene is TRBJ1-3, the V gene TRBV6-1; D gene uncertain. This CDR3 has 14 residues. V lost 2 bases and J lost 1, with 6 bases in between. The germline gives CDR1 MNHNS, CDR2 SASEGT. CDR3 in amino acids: CASSEIGSGNTIYF. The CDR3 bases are TGTGCCAGCAGTGAAATTGGGTCTGGAAACACCATATATTTT.

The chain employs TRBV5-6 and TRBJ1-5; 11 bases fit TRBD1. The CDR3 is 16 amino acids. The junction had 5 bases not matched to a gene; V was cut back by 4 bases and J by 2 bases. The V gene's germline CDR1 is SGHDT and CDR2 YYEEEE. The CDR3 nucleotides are TGTGCCAGCAGCCTCTTGGGACAGGGGGGCAATCAGCCCCAGCATTTT. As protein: CASSLLGQGGNQPQHF.

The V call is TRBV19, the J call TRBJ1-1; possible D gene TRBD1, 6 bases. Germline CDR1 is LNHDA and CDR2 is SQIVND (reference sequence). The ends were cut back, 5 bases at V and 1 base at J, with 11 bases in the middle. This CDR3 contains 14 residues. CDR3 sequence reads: CASSSGQSNTEAFF. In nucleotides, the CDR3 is TGTGCCAGTAGTTCAGGACAGTCGAACACTGAAGCTTTCTTT. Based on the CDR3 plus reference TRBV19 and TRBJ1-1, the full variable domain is DGGITQSPKYLFRKEGQNVTLSCEQNLNHDAMYWYRQDPGQGLRLIYYSQIVNDFQKGDIAEGYSVSREKKESFPLTVTSAQKNPTAFYLCASSSGQSNTEAFFGQGTRLTVV.

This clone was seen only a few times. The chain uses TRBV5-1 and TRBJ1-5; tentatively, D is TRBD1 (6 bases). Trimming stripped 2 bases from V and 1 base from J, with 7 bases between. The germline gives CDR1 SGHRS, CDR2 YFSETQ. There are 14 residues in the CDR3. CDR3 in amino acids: CASSLGQSNQPQHF. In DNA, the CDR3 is TGCGCCAGCAGCTTAGGACAGAGCAATCAGCCCCAGCATTTT. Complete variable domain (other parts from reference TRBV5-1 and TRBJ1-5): KAGVTQTPRYLIKTRGQQVTLSCSPISGHRSVSWYQQTPGQGLQFLFEYFSETQRNKGNFPGRFSGRQFSNSRSEMNVSTLELGDSALYLCASSLGQSNQPQHFGDGTRLSIL.

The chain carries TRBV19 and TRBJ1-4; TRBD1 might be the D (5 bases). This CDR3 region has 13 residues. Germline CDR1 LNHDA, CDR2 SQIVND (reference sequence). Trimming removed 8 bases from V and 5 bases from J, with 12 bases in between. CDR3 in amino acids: CASGDYSNEKLFF. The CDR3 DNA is TGTGCCAGTGGGGACTATTCAAATGAAAAACTGTTTTTT.

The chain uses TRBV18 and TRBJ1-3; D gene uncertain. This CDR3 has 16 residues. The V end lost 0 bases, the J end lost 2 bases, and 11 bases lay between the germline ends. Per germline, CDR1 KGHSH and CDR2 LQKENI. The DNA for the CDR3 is TGTGCCAGCTCACCACCGGAGAGGGCCACTGGAAACACCATATATTTT. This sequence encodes CASSPPERATGNTIYF.